A selection of T cell receptor beta chains follows, all from one sample in a study of blood T cell repertoires in COVID-19. Produced via immunoSEQ multiplex PCR; TCRdb's table is partial and in-frame only. The table lists roughly 180,000 clones, over 70% of them singletons, with over 6.5% in the top ten. Sequencing used peripheral blood. These receptors came from a woman between 40 and 50 years old with COVID-19, enrolled during active disease. Both conserved end residues are part of each CDR3. A D gene is named only where the DNA matches it firmly. Only part of the rows carry a size: once, few, many, or a class if the clone is expanded.

d_call: TRBD1
cdr3_length: 13
v_call: TRBV6-5
clone_size: .
j_call: TRBJ1-2
cdr3_aa: CASSYSGTDGYTF
cdr3_nt: TGTGCCAGCAGTTACTCCGGGACAGATGGCTACACCTTC

d_call: TRBD1
cdr3_length: 15
v_call: TRBV2
clone_size: .
j_call: TRBJ2-7
cdr3_aa: CASRETGVNSYEQYF
cdr3_nt: TGTGCCAGCAGGGAGACAGGGGTCAATTCCTACGAGCAGTACTTC

d_call: .
cdr3_length: 16
v_call: TRBV4-1
clone_size: .
j_call: TRBJ1-4
cdr3_aa: CASSQDPTAYNEKLFF
cdr3_nt: TGCGCCAGCAGCCAAGATCCGACAGCCTATAATGAAAAACTGTTTTTT

d_call: TRBD1
cdr3_length: 14
v_call: TRBV11-2
clone_size: few
j_call: TRBJ2-2
cdr3_aa: CASSARQGSGELFF
cdr3_nt: TGTGCCAGCAGTGCAAGACAGGGCTCCGGGGAGCTGTTTTTT

d_call: .
cdr3_length: 12
v_call: TRBV2
clone_size: .
j_call: TRBJ2-7
cdr3_aa: CASSEAYSEQYF
cdr3_nt: TGTGCCAGCAGTGAAGCATACAGTGAGCAGTACTTC

d_call: .
cdr3_length: 11
v_call: TRBV28
clone_size: .
j_call: TRBJ2-2
cdr3_aa: CASRSTGELFF
cdr3_nt: TGTGCCAGCAGGAGCACCGGGGAGCTGTTTTTT

d_call: .
cdr3_length: 15
v_call: TRBV28
clone_size: .
j_call: TRBJ2-7
cdr3_aa: CASSSPTGSGLEQYF
cdr3_nt: TGTGCCAGCAGTTCGCCCACGGGGTCGGGTCTCGAGCAGTACTTC

d_call: .
cdr3_length: 16
v_call: TRBV11-2
clone_size: .
j_call: TRBJ1-2
cdr3_aa: CASSPSADPAGHGYTF
cdr3_nt: TGTGCCAGCAGCCCCTCGGCGGACCCAGCGGGGCATGGCTACACCTTC

d_call: .
cdr3_length: 12
v_call: TRBV6-5
clone_size: .
j_call: TRBJ1-2
cdr3_aa: CASNKPSQGYTF
cdr3_nt: TGTGCCAGCAACAAACCCTCCCAGGGCTACACCTTC

d_call: TRBD1
cdr3_length: 16
v_call: TRBV9
clone_size: .
j_call: TRBJ1-6
cdr3_aa: CASSQTGSSYNSPLHF
cdr3_nt: TGTGCCAGCAGCCAGACAGGGAGCTCCTATAATTCACCCCTCCACTTT

d_call: .
cdr3_length: 16
v_call: TRBV18
clone_size: few
j_call: TRBJ1-1
cdr3_aa: CASSPQGGRVSTEAFF
cdr3_nt: TGTGCCAGCTCACCACAGGGCGGGAGGGTTAGCACTGAAGCTTTCTTT

d_call: .
cdr3_length: 16
v_call: TRBV5-6
clone_size: .
j_call: TRBJ1-3
cdr3_aa: CASSLATGTSGNTIYF
cdr3_nt: TGTGCCAGCAGCTTAGCCACAGGAACCTCTGGAAACACCATATATTTT

d_call: TRBD1
cdr3_length: 15
v_call: TRBV7-3
clone_size: .
j_call: TRBJ2-3
cdr3_aa: CASSFTGTGTDTQYF
cdr3_nt: TGTGCCAGCAGCTTCACCGGGACAGGGACAGATACGCAGTATTTT

d_call: TRBD1
cdr3_length: 13
v_call: TRBV29-1
clone_size: .
j_call: TRBJ2-2
cdr3_aa: CSARTGWAGELFF
cdr3_nt: TGCAGCGCCCGGACAGGGTGGGCCGGGGAGCTGTTTTTT

d_call: .
cdr3_length: 16
v_call: TRBV7-2
clone_size: .
j_call: TRBJ1-5
cdr3_aa: CASSPSARRGGQPQHF
cdr3_nt: TGTGCCAGCAGCCCCTCCGCGCGGAGGGGTGGACAGCCCCAGCATTTT

d_call: .
cdr3_length: 16
v_call: TRBV14
clone_size: .
j_call: TRBJ1-2
cdr3_aa: CASSQAWGDSGYGYTF
cdr3_nt: TGTGCCAGCAGCCAAGCCTGGGGGGACTCAGGCTATGGCTACACCTTC

d_call: TRBD2
cdr3_length: 16
v_call: TRBV9
clone_size: .
j_call: TRBJ2-7
cdr3_aa: CASSVEIAGSSYEQYF
cdr3_nt: TGTGCCAGCAGCGTAGAGATAGCGGGGAGCTCCTACGAGCAGTACTTC

d_call: .
cdr3_length: 16
v_call: TRBV5-1
clone_size: .
j_call: TRBJ2-3
cdr3_aa: CASQRMAGQRTDTQYF
cdr3_nt: TGCGCCAGCCAACGGATGGCAGGTCAAAGGACAGATACGCAGTATTTT

d_call: TRBD1
cdr3_length: 13
v_call: TRBV12-5
clone_size: .
j_call: TRBJ1-1
cdr3_aa: CASGLTGGAGSFF
cdr3_nt: TGTGCTAGTGGTTTGACAGGGGGCGCAGGGTCTTTCTTT

d_call: .
cdr3_length: 13
v_call: TRBV3-1/TRBV3-2
clone_size: .
j_call: TRBJ1-1
cdr3_aa: CASSHGALFEAFF
cdr3_nt: TGTGCCAGCAGCCATGGGGCCCTCTTCGAAGCTTTCTTT

d_call: TRBD1
cdr3_length: 14
v_call: TRBV19
clone_size: .
j_call: TRBJ1-1
cdr3_aa: CASSSPGGVGEAFF
cdr3_nt: TGTGCCAGTAGTAGCCCAGGGGGCGTTGGGGAAGCTTTCTTT

d_call: .
cdr3_length: 13
v_call: TRBV27
clone_size: .
j_call: TRBJ2-7
cdr3_aa: CASSLAQVTEQYF
cdr3_nt: TGTGCCAGCAGTTTAGCACAGGTCACCGAGCAGTACTTC

d_call: .
cdr3_length: 13
v_call: TRBV6-5
clone_size: .
j_call: TRBJ1-4
cdr3_aa: CASLVATNEKLFF
cdr3_nt: TGTGCCAGCTTGGTAGCAACTAATGAAAAACTGTTTTTT

d_call: .
cdr3_length: 15
v_call: TRBV10-2
clone_size: .
j_call: TRBJ2-3
cdr3_aa: CASSPTGDTTDTQYF
cdr3_nt: TGCGCCAGCAGTCCCACAGGAGATACCACAGATACGCAGTATTTT

d_call: TRBD2
cdr3_length: 15
v_call: TRBV11-3
clone_size: .
j_call: TRBJ2-2
cdr3_aa: CASSPRLAVTGELFF
cdr3_nt: TGTGCCAGCAGCCCGAGACTAGCGGTCACCGGGGAGCTGTTTTTT

d_call: TRBD2
cdr3_length: 16
v_call: TRBV7-2
clone_size: .
j_call: TRBJ2-2
cdr3_aa: CASSLVAGGPTGELFF
cdr3_nt: TGTGCCAGCAGCTTAGTTGCGGGAGGGCCCACCGGGGAGCTGTTTTTT

d_call: TRBD1
cdr3_length: 15
v_call: TRBV6-5
clone_size: .
j_call: TRBJ2-7
cdr3_aa: CASSTGQGALYEQYF
cdr3_nt: TGTGCCAGCAGTACCGGACAGGGGGCGTTATACGAGCAGTACTTC

d_call: TRBD2
cdr3_length: 15
v_call: TRBV7-9
clone_size: .
j_call: TRBJ2-2
cdr3_aa: CASSLGLVGTGELFF
cdr3_nt: TGTGCCAGCAGCCTCGGACTAGTGGGCACCGGGGAGCTGTTTTTT

d_call: TRBD1
cdr3_length: 14
v_call: TRBV9
clone_size: .
j_call: TRBJ1-4
cdr3_aa: CASSRQGANEKLFF
cdr3_nt: TGTGCCAGCAGTAGACAGGGGGCTAATGAAAAACTGTTTTTT

d_call: TRBD1
cdr3_length: 15
v_call: TRBV13
clone_size: .
j_call: TRBJ2-1
cdr3_aa: CASSWGQGATNEQFF
cdr3_nt: TGTGCCAGCAGCTGGGGACAGGGGGCAACCAATGAGCAGTTCTTC

d_call: .
cdr3_length: 12
v_call: TRBV23-1
clone_size: .
j_call: TRBJ1-2
cdr3_aa: CASTHPGGGRTF
cdr3_nt: TGCGCCAGCACACACCCTGGCGGGGGTCGGACCTTC

d_call: TRBD1
cdr3_length: 16
v_call: TRBV6-5
clone_size: .
j_call: TRBJ1-1
cdr3_aa: CASSYSAGGMNTEAFF
cdr3_nt: TGTGCCAGCAGTTACTCGGCAGGGGGGATGAACACTGAAGCTTTCTTT

d_call: TRBD1
cdr3_length: 15
v_call: TRBV7-9
clone_size: .
j_call: TRBJ2-1
cdr3_aa: CASSLVTGAYNEQFF
cdr3_nt: TGTGCCAGCAGCTTAGTGACAGGGGCCTACAATGAGCAGTTCTTC

d_call: .
cdr3_length: 17
v_call: TRBV27
clone_size: .
j_call: TRBJ1-4
cdr3_aa: CASSLRRGVGAGEKLFF
cdr3_nt: TGTGCCAGCAGTTTGAGGAGAGGGGTGGGGGCCGGTGAAAAACTGTTTTTT

d_call: .
cdr3_length: 16
v_call: TRBV11-2
clone_size: .
j_call: TRBJ2-7
cdr3_aa: CASSPRPSSRQGEQYF
cdr3_nt: TGTGCCAGCAGCCCTAGGCCTTCTAGCAGGCAGGGGGAGCAGTACTTC

d_call: .
cdr3_length: 14
v_call: TRBV6-6
clone_size: .
j_call: TRBJ1-2
cdr3_aa: CASSYSSGVEGYTF
cdr3_nt: TGTGCCAGCAGTTACTCCTCGGGGGTGGAGGGCTACACCTTC

d_call: TRBD1
cdr3_length: 14
v_call: TRBV6-5
clone_size: .
j_call: TRBJ1-1
cdr3_aa: CASSLTTGTPEAFF
cdr3_nt: TGTGCCAGCAGTCTTACGACAGGGACCCCTGAAGCTTTCTTT

d_call: .
cdr3_length: 15
v_call: TRBV6-5
clone_size: once
j_call: TRBJ2-5
cdr3_aa: CASSYLGGPGETQYF
cdr3_nt: TGTGCCAGCAGTTACCTGGGGGGACCGGGGGAGACCCAGTACTTC

d_call: .
cdr3_length: 12
v_call: TRBV24-1
clone_size: .
j_call: TRBJ1-3
cdr3_aa: CATSDTRRAIYF
cdr3_nt: TGTGCCACCAGTGATACGAGGCGGGCCATATATTTT

d_call: .
cdr3_length: 17
v_call: TRBV9
clone_size: once
j_call: TRBJ2-1
cdr3_aa: CASSVGGGEGAYNEQFF
cdr3_nt: TGTGCCAGCAGCGTAGGAGGGGGAGAGGGGGCCTACAATGAGCAGTTCTTC

d_call: TRBD2
cdr3_length: 16
v_call: TRBV5-4
clone_size: .
j_call: TRBJ2-1
cdr3_aa: CASSLAGGGGAHEQFF
cdr3_nt: TGTGCCAGCAGCTTGGCCGGGGGCGGGGGGGCCCATGAGCAGTTCTTC

d_call: .
cdr3_length: 15
v_call: TRBV5-4
clone_size: .
j_call: TRBJ2-3
cdr3_aa: CASSLGQVLWDTQYF
cdr3_nt: TGTGCCAGCAGCTTGGGACAGGTACTATGGGATACGCAGTATTTT

d_call: TRBD1
cdr3_length: 13
v_call: TRBV25-1
clone_size: .
j_call: TRBJ1-2
cdr3_aa: CASSGDRVSGYTF
cdr3_nt: TGTGCCAGCAGTGGGGACAGGGTGAGTGGCTACACCTTC

d_call: .
cdr3_length: 9
v_call: TRBV19
clone_size: few
j_call: TRBJ1-5
cdr3_aa: CAVGHGQHF
cdr3_nt: TGTGCCGTCGGACATGGCCAGCATTTT

d_call: .
cdr3_length: 13
v_call: TRBV28
clone_size: .
j_call: TRBJ2-7
cdr3_aa: CASSQTGYYEQYF
cdr3_nt: TGTGCCAGCAGTCAGACAGGATACTACGAGCAGTACTTC

d_call: TRBD1
cdr3_length: 13
v_call: TRBV10-1
clone_size: once
j_call: TRBJ2-7
cdr3_aa: CASSEGQGYEQYF
cdr3_nt: TGCGCCAGCAGTGAAGGACAGGGGTACGAGCAGTACTTC

d_call: TRBD1
cdr3_length: 16
v_call: TRBV27
clone_size: .
j_call: TRBJ1-6
cdr3_aa: CASSITGTGLNSPLHF
cdr3_nt: TGTGCCAGCAGTATAACCGGGACAGGGTTAAATTCACCCCTCCACTTT

d_call: .
cdr3_length: 14
v_call: TRBV25-1
clone_size: .
j_call: TRBJ2-3
cdr3_aa: CASSEAGGTDTQYF
cdr3_nt: TGTGCCAGCAGTGAGGCGGGCGGCACAGATACGCAGTATTTT

d_call: .
cdr3_length: 14
v_call: TRBV5-6
clone_size: .
j_call: TRBJ1-2
cdr3_aa: CASRPWGGYYGYTF
cdr3_nt: TGTGCCAGCAGACCCTGGGGAGGGTACTATGGCTACACCTTC

d_call: .
cdr3_length: 14
v_call: TRBV5-1
clone_size: .
j_call: TRBJ1-1
cdr3_aa: CASSLYEGNTEAFF
cdr3_nt: TGCGCCAGCAGCTTGTATGAGGGGAACACTGAAGCTTTCTTT

d_call: .
cdr3_length: 12
v_call: TRBV28
clone_size: .
j_call: TRBJ2-7
cdr3_aa: CASSFFGYEQYF
cdr3_nt: TGTGCCAGCAGTTTTTTCGGTTACGAGCAGTACTTC

d_call: TRBD2
cdr3_length: 16
v_call: TRBV14
clone_size: .
j_call: TRBJ2-5
cdr3_aa: CASSQTTLAGAETQYF
cdr3_nt: TGTGCCAGCAGCCAAACGACACTAGCGGGGGCGGAGACCCAGTACTTC

d_call: .
cdr3_length: 14
v_call: TRBV7-2
clone_size: .
j_call: TRBJ1-2
cdr3_aa: CASSSSISNYGYTF
cdr3_nt: TGTGCCAGCAGTTCGAGCATCTCTAACTATGGCTACACCTTC

d_call: .
cdr3_length: 13
v_call: TRBV6-4
clone_size: .
j_call: TRBJ1-3
cdr3_aa: CASSAGFGNTIYF
cdr3_nt: TGTGCCAGCAGTGCGGGTTTTGGAAACACCATATATTTT

d_call: .
cdr3_length: 15
v_call: TRBV11-2
clone_size: .
j_call: TRBJ2-5
cdr3_aa: CASSSGGRSGETQYF
cdr3_nt: TGTGCCAGCAGCTCTGGGGGCCGGTCGGGCGAGACCCAGTACTTC

d_call: .
cdr3_length: 13
v_call: TRBV15
clone_size: .
j_call: TRBJ2-1
cdr3_aa: CATSRDALEVQFF
cdr3_nt: TGTGCCACCAGCAGAGATGCGCTAGAGGTGCAGTTCTTC

d_call: TRBD2
cdr3_length: 18
v_call: TRBV6-6
clone_size: .
j_call: TRBJ2-7
cdr3_aa: CASSPWTRKEEGFYEQYF
cdr3_nt: TGTGCCAGCAGTCCCTGGACTAGGAAGGAGGAAGGATTCTACGAGCAGTACTTC

d_call: .
cdr3_length: 12
v_call: TRBV19
clone_size: .
j_call: TRBJ1-2
cdr3_aa: CASRGGIYGYTF
cdr3_nt: TGTGCCAGTAGGGGGGGGATCTATGGCTACACCTTC

d_call: TRBD1
cdr3_length: 13
v_call: TRBV12-3/TRBV12-4
clone_size: .
j_call: TRBJ1-1
cdr3_aa: CASSRTGVTEAFF
cdr3_nt: TGTGCCAGCAGTCGGACAGGGGTAACTGAAGCTTTCTTT